This T cell receptor (beta chain) was retrieved from a study of T cell changes during pregnancy in multiple sclerosis (dated by TCRdb to between 2018 and 2021). Regarding the complete study: The study examined how the T cell repertoire changed over the course of pregnancy in women with multiple sclerosis.

The receptor library was made with the immunoSEQ multiplex PCR assay. TCRdb took this table from immuneACCESS and kept in-frame rearrangements with V and J called. Such tables lack part of the clones; where checked against another copy, unresolved V genes explain under half of the gap, and the rest is unexplained. The table for this sample lists over 70,000 clones; around 93% of them were counted only once. Jointly, the top ten make up around 4% of the sample. On this clone: Its specific antigen is unknown. No per-base quality is available; no much larger clone lies one base away.

The germline V gene (reference sequence) provides CDR1 LNHDA and CDR2 SQIVND. From its cysteine to its phenylalanine, the CDR3 spans 14 amino acids. CDR3 DNA only is kept here, 42 bases in frame from base 1. V was cut back by 3 bases and J by 5 bases, leaving a gap of 14 bases between them. The source is a female donor with multiple sclerosis, enrolled in a pregnancy study. The receptor chain draws on TRBV19 and TRBJ2-7; tentative D gene TRBD2, with 5 bases matching. The starting material was peripheral blood, obtained in the first trimester of pregnancy. The nucleotide sequence is TGTGCCAGTAGTATCTACGAGGGCCTGAACGAGCAGTACTTC. This encodes CASSIYEGLNEQYF.